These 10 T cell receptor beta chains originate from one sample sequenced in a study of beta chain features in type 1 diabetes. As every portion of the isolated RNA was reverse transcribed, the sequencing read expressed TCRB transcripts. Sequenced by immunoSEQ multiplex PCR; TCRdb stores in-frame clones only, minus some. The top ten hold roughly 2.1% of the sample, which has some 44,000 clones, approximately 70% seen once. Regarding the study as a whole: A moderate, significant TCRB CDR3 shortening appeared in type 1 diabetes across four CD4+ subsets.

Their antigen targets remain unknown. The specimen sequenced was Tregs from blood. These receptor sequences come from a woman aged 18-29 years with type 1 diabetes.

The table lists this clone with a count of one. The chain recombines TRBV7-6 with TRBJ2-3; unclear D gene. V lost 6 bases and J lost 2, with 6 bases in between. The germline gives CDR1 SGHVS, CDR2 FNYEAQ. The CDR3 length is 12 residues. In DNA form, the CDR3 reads TGTGCCAGCAGTTTTAACACAGATACGCAGTATTTT. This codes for CASSFNTDTQYF.

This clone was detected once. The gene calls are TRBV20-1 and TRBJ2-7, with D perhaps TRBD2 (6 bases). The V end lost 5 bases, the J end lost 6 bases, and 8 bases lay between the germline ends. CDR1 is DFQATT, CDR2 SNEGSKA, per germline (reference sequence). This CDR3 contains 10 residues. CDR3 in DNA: TGCAGTGCTGCTAGCGCCGAGCAGTACTTC. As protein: CSAASAEQYF.

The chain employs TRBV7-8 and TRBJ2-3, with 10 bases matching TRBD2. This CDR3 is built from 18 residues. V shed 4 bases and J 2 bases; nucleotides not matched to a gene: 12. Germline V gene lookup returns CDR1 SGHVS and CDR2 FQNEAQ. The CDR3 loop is CASSSGWRLAGDTDTQYF. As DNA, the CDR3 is TGTGCCAGCAGCTCAGGGTGGCGGCTAGCGGGGGACACAGATACGCAGTATTTT.

In DNA form, the CDR3 reads TGTGCCAGCAGCCTCGCGGGGATTAGGGATACGCAGTATTTT. This sequence encodes CASSLAGIRDTQYF. V usage is TRBV7-2 and J usage is TRBJ2-3; a possible D gene is TRBD2 (6 bases). This CDR3 has 14 residues. Between the trimmed V and J ends, which lost 5 bases and 6 bases, there was a span of 15 bases. Germline assignment: CDR1 SGHTA and CDR2 FQGNSA.

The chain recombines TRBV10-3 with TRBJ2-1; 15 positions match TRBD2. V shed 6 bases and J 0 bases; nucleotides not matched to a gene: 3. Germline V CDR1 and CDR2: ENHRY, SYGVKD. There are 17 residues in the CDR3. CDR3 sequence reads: CAISGLAGGSSYNEQFF. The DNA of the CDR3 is TGTGCCATCAGCGGACTAGCGGGAGGGAGCTCCTACAATGAGCAGTTCTTC.

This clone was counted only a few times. CDR3 sequence: CASSNALAGGHQSKQYF. DNA for the CDR3: TGTGCCAGTAGTAACGCGCTAGCGGGAGGCCACCAGTCCAAGCAGTACTTC. The rearrangement joins TRBV19 to TRBJ2-7; 11 nucleotides line up with TRBD2. This CDR3 comprises 17 residues. Germline V gene sequence: CDR1 LNHDA, CDR2 SQIVND (reference sequence). The V and J ends lost 4 bases and 8 bases, in that order; junction bases with no gene match: 16. The full variable domain, completed using reference TRBV19 and TRBJ2-7, is DGGITQSPKYLFRKEGQNVTLSCEQNLNHDAMYWYRQDPGQGLRLIYYSQIVNDFQKGDIAEGYSVSREKKESFPLTVTSAQKNPTAFYLCASSNALAGGHQSKQYFGPGTRLTVT.

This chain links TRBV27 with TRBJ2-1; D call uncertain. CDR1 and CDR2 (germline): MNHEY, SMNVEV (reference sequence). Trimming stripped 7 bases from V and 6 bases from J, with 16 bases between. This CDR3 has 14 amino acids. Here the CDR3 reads CASMLGVASNEQFF. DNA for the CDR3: TGTGCCAGCATGTTAGGCGTAGCCAGCAATGAGCAGTTCTTC.

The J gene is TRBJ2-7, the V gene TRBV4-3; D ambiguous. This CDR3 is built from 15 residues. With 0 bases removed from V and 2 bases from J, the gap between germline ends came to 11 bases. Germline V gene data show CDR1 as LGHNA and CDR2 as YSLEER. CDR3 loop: CASSQDSSFAYEQYF. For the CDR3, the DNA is TGCGCCAGCAGCCAAGATAGTAGTTTTGCCTACGAGCAGTACTTC.

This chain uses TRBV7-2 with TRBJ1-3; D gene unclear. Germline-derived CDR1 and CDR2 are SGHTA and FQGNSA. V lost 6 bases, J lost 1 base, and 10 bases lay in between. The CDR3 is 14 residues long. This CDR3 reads CASSRGVSGNTIYF. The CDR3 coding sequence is TGTGCCAGCAGTAGAGGTGTTTCTGGAAACACCATATATTTT.

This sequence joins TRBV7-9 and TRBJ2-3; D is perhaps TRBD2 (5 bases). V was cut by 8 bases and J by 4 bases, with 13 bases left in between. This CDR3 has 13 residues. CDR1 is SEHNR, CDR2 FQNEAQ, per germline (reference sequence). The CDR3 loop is CASRVFGADTQYF. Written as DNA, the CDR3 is TGTGCCAGCCGGGTGTTCGGGGCAGATACGCAGTATTTT.